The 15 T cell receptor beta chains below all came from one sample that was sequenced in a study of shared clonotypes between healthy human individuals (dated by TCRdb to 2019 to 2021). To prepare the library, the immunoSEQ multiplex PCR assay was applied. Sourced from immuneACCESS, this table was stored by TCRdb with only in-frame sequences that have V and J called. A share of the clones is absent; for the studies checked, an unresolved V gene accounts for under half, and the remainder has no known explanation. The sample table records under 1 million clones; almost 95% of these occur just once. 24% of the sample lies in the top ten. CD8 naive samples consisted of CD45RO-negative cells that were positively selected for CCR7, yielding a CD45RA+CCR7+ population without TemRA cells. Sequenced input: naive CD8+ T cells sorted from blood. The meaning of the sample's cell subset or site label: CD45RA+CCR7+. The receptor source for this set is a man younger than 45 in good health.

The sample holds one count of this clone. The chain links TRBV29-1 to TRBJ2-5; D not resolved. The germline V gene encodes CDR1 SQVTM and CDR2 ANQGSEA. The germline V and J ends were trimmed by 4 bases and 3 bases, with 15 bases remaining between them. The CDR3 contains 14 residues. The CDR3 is CSVVSGPTEETQYF. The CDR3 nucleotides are TGCAGCGTTGTTAGTGGGCCGACGGAAGAGACCCAGTACTTC.

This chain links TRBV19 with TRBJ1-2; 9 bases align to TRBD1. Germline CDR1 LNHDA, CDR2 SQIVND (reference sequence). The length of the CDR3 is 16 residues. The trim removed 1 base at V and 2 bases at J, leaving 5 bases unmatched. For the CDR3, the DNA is TGTGCCAGTAGTATAGTCCTCGGGACAGGGAACTATGGCTACACCTTC. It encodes CASSIVLGTGNYGYTF.

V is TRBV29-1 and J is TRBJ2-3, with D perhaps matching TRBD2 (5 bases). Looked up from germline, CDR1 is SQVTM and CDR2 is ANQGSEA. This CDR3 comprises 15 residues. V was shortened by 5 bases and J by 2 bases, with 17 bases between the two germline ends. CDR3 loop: CSVIPRWELTDTQYF. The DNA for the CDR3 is TGCAGCGTTATCCCAAGATGGGAGCTCACAGATACGCAGTATTTT.

The CDR3 DNA reads as TGTGCCAGCAGCTATTTAGCGGGAGTAAGGGCCAATGAGCAGTTCTTC. Amino acids: CASSYLAGVRANEQFF. The chain uses TRBV7-6 and TRBJ2-1, with 9 nucleotides matching TRBD2. V was pared by 4 bases and J by 6 bases, with 10 bases of the junction left unmatched. The CDR3 totals 16 residues. Germline CDR1 SGHVS, CDR2 FNYEAQ.

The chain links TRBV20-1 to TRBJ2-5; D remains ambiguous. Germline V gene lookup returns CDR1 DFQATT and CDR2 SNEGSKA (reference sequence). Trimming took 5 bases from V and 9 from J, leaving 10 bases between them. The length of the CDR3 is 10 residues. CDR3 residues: CSARLAAQYF. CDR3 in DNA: TGCAGTGCTCGATTAGCAGCCCAGTACTTC.

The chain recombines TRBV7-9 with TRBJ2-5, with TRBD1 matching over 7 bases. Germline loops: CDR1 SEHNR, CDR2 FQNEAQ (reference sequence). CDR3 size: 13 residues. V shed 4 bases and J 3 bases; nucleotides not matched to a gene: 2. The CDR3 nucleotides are TGTGCCAGCAGCTCCGACAGGGAAGAGACCCAGTACTTC. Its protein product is CASSSDREETQYF.

The CDR3: CASSFGTDHGWGANVLTF. CDR3 sequence (DNA): TGTGCCAGCAGCTTTGGGACAGATCACGGATGGGGGGCCAACGTCCTGACTTTC. The chain is built from TRBV11-2 and TRBJ2-6; 7 nucleotides align to TRBD1. The J segment lost 4 bases and the V segment lost 3 bases, leaving 12 bases of the junction unmatched. CDR3 length: 18 amino acids. Germline V CDR1 and CDR2: SGHAT, FQNNGV.

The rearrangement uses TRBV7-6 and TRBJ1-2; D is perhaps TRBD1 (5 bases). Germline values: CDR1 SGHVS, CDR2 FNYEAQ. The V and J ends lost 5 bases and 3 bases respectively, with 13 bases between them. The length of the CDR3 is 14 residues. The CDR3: CASSPMGDHYGYTF. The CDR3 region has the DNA TGTGCCAGCAGCCCTATGGGGGACCACTATGGCTACACCTTC. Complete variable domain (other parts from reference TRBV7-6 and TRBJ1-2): GAGVSQSPRYKVTKRGQDVALRCDPISGHVSLYWYRQALGQGPEFLTYFNYEAQQDKSGLPNDRFSAERPEGSISTLTIQRTEQRDSAMYRCASSPMGDHYGYTFGSGTRLTVV.

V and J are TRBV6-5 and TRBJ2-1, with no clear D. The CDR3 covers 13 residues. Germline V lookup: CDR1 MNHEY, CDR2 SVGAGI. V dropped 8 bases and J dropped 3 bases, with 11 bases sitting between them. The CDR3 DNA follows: TGTGCCAGCCTGGATGAAGACTACAATGAGCAGTTCTTC. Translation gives CASLDEDYNEQFF.

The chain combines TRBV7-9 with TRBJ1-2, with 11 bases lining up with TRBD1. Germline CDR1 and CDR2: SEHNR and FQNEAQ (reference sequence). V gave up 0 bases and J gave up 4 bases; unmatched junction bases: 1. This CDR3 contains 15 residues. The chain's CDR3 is CASSLAGQGGYGYTF. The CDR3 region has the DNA TGTGCCAGCAGCTTAGCGGGACAGGGGGGCTATGGCTACACCTTC. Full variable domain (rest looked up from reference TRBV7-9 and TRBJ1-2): DTGVSQNPRHKITKRGQNVTFRCDPISEHNRLYWYRQTLGQGPEFLTYFQNEAQLEKSRLLSDRFSAERPKGSFSTLEIQRTEQGDSAMYLCASSLAGQGGYGYTFGSGTRLTVV.

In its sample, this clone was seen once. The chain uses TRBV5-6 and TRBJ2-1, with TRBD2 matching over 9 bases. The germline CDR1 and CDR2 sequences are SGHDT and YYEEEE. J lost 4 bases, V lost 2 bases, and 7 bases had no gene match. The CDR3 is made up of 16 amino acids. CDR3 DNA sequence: TGTGCCAGCAGCTTCAATCTAGCGGGGCTTTACAATGAGCAGTTCTTC. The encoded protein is CASSFNLAGLYNEQFF.

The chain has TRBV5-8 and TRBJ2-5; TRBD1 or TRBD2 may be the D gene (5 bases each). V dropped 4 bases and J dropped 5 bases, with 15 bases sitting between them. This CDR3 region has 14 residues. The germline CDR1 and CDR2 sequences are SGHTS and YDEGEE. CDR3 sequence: CASSPGVGDETQYF. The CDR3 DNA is TGTGCCAGCAGCCCCGGAGTGGGGGACGAGACCCAGTACTTC.

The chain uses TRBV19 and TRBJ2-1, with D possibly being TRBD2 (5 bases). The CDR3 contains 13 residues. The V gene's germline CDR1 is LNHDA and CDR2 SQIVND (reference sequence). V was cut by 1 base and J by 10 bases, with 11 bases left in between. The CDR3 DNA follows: TGTGCCAGTAGTATAGTGAGCGGACGGGAGCAGTTCTTC. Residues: CASSIVSGREQFF. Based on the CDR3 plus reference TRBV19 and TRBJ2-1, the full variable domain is DGGITQSPKYLFRKEGQNVTLSCEQNLNHDAMYWYRQDPGQGLRLIYYSQIVNDFQKGDIAEGYSVSREKKESFPLTVTSAQKNPTAFYLCASSIVSGREQFFGPGTRLTVL.

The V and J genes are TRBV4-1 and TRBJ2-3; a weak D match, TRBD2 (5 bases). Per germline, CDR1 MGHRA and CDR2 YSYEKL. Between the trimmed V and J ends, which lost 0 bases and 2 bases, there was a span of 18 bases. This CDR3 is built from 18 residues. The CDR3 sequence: CASSQEPEGVSYTDTQYF. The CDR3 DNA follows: TGCGCCAGCAGCCAAGAGCCCGAGGGAGTCTCTTACACAGATACGCAGTATTTT.

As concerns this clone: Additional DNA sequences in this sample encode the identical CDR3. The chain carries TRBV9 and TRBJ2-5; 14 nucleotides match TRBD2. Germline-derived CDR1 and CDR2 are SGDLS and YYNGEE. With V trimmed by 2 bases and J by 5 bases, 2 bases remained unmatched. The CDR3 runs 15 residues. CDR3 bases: TGTGCCAGCAGCGTGGGACTAGCGGGAGCCGAGACCCAGTACTTC. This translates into CASSVGLAGAETQYF.